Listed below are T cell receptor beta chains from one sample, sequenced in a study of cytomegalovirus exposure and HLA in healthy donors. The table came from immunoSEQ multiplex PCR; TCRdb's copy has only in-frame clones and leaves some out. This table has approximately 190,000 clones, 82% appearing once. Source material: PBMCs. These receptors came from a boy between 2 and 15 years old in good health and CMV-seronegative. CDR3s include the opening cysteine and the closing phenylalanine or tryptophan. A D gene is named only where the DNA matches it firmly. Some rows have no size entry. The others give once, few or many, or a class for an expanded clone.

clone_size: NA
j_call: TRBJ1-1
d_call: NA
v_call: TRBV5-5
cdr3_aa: CASSQTGNTEAFF
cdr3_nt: TGTGCCAGCAGCCAGACAGGGAACACTGAAGCTTTCTTT

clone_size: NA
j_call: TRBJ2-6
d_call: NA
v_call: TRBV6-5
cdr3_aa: CASNQLAGANVLTF
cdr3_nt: TGTGCCAGCAACCAACTAGCTGGGGCCAACGTCCTGACTTTC

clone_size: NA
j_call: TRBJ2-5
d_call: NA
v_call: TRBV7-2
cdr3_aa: CASTPNGDQETQYF
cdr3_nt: TGTGCCAGCACCCCAAACGGGGATCAAGAGACCCAGTACTTC

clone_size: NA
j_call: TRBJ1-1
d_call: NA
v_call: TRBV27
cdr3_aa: CASSLGGFNTEAFF
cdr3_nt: TGTGCCAGCAGTTTAGGGGGCTTTAACACTGAAGCTTTCTTT

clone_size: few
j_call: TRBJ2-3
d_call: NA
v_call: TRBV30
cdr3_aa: CAWSVPGGTDTQYF
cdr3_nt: TGTGCCTGGAGTGTACCAGGGGGCACAGATACGCAGTATTTT

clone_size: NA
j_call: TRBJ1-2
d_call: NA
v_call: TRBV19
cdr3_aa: CASISPGTRNYGYTF
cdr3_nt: TGTGCCAGTATTTCCCCCGGGACAAGAAACTATGGCTACACCTTC

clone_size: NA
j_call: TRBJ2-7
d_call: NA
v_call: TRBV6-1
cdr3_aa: CASSDSTGSGYEQYF
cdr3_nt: TGTGCCAGCAGTGATTCAACGGGGAGCGGGTACGAGCAGTACTTC

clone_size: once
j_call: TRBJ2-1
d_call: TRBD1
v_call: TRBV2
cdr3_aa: CASGGQGWNEQFF
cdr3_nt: TGTGCCAGCGGCGGACAGGGATGGAATGAGCAGTTCTTC

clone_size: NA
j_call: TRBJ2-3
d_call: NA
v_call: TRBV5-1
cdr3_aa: CASSLVQGLGDTQYF
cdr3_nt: TGCGCCAGCAGCTTGGTACAGGGTCTGGGAGATACGCAGTATTTT

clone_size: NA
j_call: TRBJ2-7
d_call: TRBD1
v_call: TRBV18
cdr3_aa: CASSPGTGREQYF
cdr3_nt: TGTGCCAGCTCACCCGGGACAGGGCGCGAGCAGTACTTC

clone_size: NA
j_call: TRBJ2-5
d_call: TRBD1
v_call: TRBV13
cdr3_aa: CASSWDRGRETQYF
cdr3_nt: TGTGCCAGCAGCTGGGACAGGGGTAGAGAGACCCAGTACTTC

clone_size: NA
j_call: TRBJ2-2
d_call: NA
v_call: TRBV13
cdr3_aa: CASSQPGFAGELFF
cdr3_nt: TGTGCCAGCAGCCAACCGGGTTTCGCCGGGGAGCTGTTTTTT

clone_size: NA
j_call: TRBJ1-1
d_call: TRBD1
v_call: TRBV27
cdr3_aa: CASSGLGQGAAMNTEAFF
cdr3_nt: TGTGCCAGCTCTGGACTTGGGCAGGGGGCGGCCATGAACACTGAAGCTTTCTTT

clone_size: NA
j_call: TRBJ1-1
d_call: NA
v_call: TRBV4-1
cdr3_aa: CASSQVGGNTEAFF
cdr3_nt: TGCGCCAGCAGCCAAGTGGGAGGGAACACTGAAGCTTTCTTT

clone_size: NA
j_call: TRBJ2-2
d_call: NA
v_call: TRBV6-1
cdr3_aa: CASSEARGVYRGGTGELFF
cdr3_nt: TGTGCCAGCAGTGAAGCACGGGGGGTGTACAGGGGGGGAACCGGGGAGCTGTTTTTT

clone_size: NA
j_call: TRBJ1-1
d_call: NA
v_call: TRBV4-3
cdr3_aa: CASSQVLRTEAFF
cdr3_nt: TGCGCCAGCAGCCAAGTTCTTAGAACTGAAGCTTTCTTT

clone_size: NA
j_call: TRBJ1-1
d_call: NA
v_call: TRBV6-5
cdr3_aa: CASIYSRAPLDTEAFF
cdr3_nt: TGTGCCAGCATCTACTCCAGGGCTCCCCTTGACACTGAAGCTTTCTTT

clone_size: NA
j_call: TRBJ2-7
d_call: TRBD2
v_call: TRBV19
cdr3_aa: CASSFKTTSSEQYF
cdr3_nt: TGTGCCAGTAGTTTCAAGACGACTAGCTCCGAGCAGTACTTC

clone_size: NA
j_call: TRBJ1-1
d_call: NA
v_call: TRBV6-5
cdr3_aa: CASSSIRMSVSSEAFF
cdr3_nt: TGTGCCAGCAGTTCCATAAGAATGTCAGTGTCTAGTGAAGCTTTCTTT

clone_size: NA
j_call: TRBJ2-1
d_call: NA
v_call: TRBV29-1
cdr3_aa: CSVDRGWGNEQFF
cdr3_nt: TGCAGCGTTGACAGGGGTTGGGGCAATGAGCAGTTCTTC

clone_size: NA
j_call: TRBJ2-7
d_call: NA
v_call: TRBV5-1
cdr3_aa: CASSSDSYEQYF
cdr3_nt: TGCGCCAGCAGTTCTGACAGCTACGAGCAGTACTTC

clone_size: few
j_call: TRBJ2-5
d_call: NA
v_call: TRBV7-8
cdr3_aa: CASSLSPQETQYF
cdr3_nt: TGTGCCAGCAGCTTATCCCCTCAAGAGACCCAGTACTTC

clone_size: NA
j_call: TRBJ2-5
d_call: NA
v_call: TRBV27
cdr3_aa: CASSSPRQAQETQYF
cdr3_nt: TGTGCCAGCAGTTCCCCCCGACAGGCGCAAGAGACCCAGTACTTC

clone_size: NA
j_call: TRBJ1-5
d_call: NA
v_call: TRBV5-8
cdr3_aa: CASSFGPNSNQPQHF
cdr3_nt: TGTGCCAGCAGCTTTGGGCCGAATAGCAATCAGCCCCAGCATTTT

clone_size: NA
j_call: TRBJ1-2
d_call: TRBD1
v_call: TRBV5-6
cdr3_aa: CASSQRDRVSVFYTF
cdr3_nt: TGTGCCAGCAGCCAGAGGGACAGGGTGTCCGTCTTCTACACCTTC

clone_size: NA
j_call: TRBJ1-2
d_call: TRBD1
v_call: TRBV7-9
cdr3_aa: CASSPWTGTNYGYTF
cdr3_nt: TGTGCCAGCAGCCCTTGGACAGGGACCAACTATGGCTACACCTTC